This section outlines one T cell receptor beta chain sequence together with its context. In the study's own analysis: Amplification of reference gene primers provided the estimated nucleated cell counts. Generated by immunoSEQ multiplex PCR, the TCRdb table keeps only in-frame clones and is missing some. V and J calls and clone size are as listed in that table; D and trimming were resolved from the DNA. The sample yields about 78,000 clones, 86% seen once. The record originates from a study of blood T cell repertoires in COVID-19. Overall study context: The United States, Italy and Spain were the sources of the acute and convalescent COVID-19 samples.

V lost 3 bases, J lost 4 bases, and 10 bases lay in between. The CDR3 loop spans 14 amino acids. Germline CDR1 is LNHNV and CDR2 is YYDKDF (reference sequence). The clonotype comes from a man aged 50 or older with active or convalescent COVID-19. The chain carries TRBV15 and TRBJ2-1; D remains unclear. The material sequenced was peripheral blood. The CDR3 bases are TGTGCCACCAGCAGGGCCCTAGGTTACAATGAGCAGTTCTTC. Protein product: CATSRALGYNEQFF.